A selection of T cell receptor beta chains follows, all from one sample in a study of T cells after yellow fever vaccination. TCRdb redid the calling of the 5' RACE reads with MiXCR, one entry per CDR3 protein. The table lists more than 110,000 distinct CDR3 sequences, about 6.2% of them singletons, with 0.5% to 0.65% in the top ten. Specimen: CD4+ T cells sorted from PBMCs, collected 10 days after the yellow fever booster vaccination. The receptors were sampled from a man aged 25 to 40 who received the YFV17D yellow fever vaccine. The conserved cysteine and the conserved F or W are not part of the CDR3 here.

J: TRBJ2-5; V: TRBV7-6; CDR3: ASSLGTSEKETQY
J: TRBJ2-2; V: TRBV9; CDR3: ASSVVRGGELF
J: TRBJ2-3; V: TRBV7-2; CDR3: ASSLGRAGDTQY
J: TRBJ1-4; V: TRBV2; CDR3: ASREAPNEKLF
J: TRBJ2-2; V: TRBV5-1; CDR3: ASSLEIRGPNTGELF
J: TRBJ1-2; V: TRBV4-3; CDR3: ASSQDLPGKIMDGYT
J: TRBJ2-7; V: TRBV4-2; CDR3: ASSQDLKDRRSYEQY
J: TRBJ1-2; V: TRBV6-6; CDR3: ASSFKGSYGYT
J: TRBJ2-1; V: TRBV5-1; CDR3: ASRISGSYNEQF
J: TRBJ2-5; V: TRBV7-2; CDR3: ASSLEETRSETQY
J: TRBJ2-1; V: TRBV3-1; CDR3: ASSLILSSYNEQF
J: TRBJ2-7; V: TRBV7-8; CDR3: ASSLSRQGGTYEQY
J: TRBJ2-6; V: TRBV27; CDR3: ASSFSLTGRNSGANVLT
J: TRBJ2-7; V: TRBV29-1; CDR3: SVTSGYEQY
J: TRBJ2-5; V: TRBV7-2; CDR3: ASSSPQETQY
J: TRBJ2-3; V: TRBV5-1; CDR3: ASSGTSGSDTQY
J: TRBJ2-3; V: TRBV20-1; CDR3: SARDLREATDTQY
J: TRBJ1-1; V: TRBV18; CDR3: ASSASLTENTEAF
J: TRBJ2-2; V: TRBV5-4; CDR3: ASSLTGTGSGELF
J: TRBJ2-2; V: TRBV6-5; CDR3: ASSYLPGTRNTGELF
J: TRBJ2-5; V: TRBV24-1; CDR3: ATSDSGTAVLTQY
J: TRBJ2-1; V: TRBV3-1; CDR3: ASSAAGSSYNEQF
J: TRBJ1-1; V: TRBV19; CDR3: ASSPRDGNTEAF
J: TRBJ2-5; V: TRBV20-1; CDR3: SAINSGEETQY
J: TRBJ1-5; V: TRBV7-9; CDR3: ASSLPGRALQKDQPQH
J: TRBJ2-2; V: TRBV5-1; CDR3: ASSLGGTANTGELF
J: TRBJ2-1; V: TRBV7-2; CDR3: ASSLGAVYNEQF
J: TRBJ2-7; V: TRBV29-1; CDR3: SVEVLAGGPYEQY
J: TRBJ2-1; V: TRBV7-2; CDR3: ASSLAGGVSYNEQF
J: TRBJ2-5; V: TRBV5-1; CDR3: ASSFGSTETQY
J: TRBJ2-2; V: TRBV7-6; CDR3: ASSAQGSGELF
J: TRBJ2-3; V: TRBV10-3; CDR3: AIRSTSRADTQY
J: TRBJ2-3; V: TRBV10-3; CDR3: AISGDRGPSDTQY
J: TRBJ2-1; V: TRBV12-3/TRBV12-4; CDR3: ASSSFKNEQF
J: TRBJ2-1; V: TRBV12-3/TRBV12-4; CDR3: ASSLIRRGLSANYNEQF
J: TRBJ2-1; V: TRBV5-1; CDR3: ASSPGLAGSANNEQF
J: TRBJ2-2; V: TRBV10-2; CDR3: ASSELGSGELF
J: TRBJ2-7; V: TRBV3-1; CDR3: ASSHRLSYEQY
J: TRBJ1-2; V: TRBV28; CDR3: ASGKTTGSYGYT
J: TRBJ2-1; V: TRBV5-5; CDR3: ASSSGTGAYNEQF
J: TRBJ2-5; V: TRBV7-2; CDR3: ASSLQTGQETQY
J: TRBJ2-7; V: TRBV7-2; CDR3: ASSTGDHEQY
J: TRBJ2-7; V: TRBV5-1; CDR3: ASSFRLAEQGWGEQY
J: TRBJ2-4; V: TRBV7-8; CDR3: ASSLSRVGVAKNIQY
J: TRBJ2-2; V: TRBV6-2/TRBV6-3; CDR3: ASSLPGSSGSRGRELF
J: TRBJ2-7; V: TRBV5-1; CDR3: ASSLVGGGGKAYEQY
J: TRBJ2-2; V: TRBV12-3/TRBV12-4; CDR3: ASSLVAGVNTGELF
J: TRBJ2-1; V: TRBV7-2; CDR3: ASSFPPGGHSYNEQF